The sequence of this T cell receptor (beta chain) was determined in a study of CD8 T cells in ankylosing spondylitis. Study-wide results and caveats: In ankylosing spondylitis blood, a motif of about eight highly homologous TCR beta variants appeared characteristic. Reportedly, matched ankylosing spondylitis synovial fluid was significantly enriched for disease-linked clones.

About this clonotype itself: Its specificity is unknown.

Using quantitative 5'-RACE with molecular barcodes, the authors made TCR beta libraries. TCRdb reprocessed the 5' RACE reads with MiXCR, giving one entry per CDR3 protein. The repertoire holds approximately 150,000 distinct CDR3 sequences, 40% to 50% seen once, with roughly 15% in the top ten. This CDR3 contains 14 residues. Trimming removed 1 base at V and 2 bases at J, with 9 bases between. Material: synovial fluid, either unsorted or a sorted T cell fraction (not recorded which). V is TRBV12-3 or TRBV12-4 and J is TRBJ2-7; the D gene is possibly TRBD1 (5 bases). The receptor was isolated from a male donor with ankylosing spondylitis. The CDR3: CASSLGGQAYEQYF. CDR3 in DNA: TGTGCCAGCAGTTTAGGGGGCCAAGCCTACGAGCAGTACTTC.